This T cell receptor beta chain was observed in a study of cytomegalovirus exposure and HLA in healthy donors. Study-level points and caveats: Listed as cytomegalovirus-associated were 150 to 200 TCR beta chains. The number of N-insertions in an Asian-associated ancestry cluster was reportedly below the roughly 660-donor mean in a later analysis.

This CDR3 has 14 residues. V shed 6 bases and J 3 bases; nucleotides not matched to a gene: 4. Germline CDR1 and CDR2: ENHRY and SYGVKD. On this clone itself: Its antigen is as yet unknown.

The PCR employed 60 Vbeta primers together with 13 Jbeta primers. Assay used: immunoSEQ multiplex PCR; TCRdb lists only in-frame clones, some missing. The sample consists of roughly 80,000 clones, about three quarters of them appearing once. This TCR was sampled from a male donor in good health and CMV-seronegative. J is TRBJ1-4 and V is TRBV10-3, with 7 bases lining up with TRBD1. Sequenced input: PBMCs. CDR3 DNA: TGTGCCATCAGGCCGGACAGGTCTAATGAAAAACTGTTTTTT. Protein sequence: CAIRPDRSNEKLFF.